This T cell receptor (beta chain) appears in the sequencing data of a study of cytomegalovirus exposure and HLA in healthy donors. Overall study findings and caveats: What a later analysis reportedly showed was that an Asian-associated ancestry cluster had fewer N-insertions than the approximately 670-donor mean. Among TCR sequences, most were rare, though some public TCRs appeared in many donors.

Every donor was a healthy person donating bone marrow. A multiplex PCR was run with 60 Vbeta primers and 13 Jbeta primers. Profiling relied on immunoSEQ multiplex PCR, and the TCRdb table lists in-frame clones only, not all of them. The sample holds approximately 170,000 clones, around 80% seen once. V trimming: 5 bases; J trimming: 6 bases; junction bases outside the gene matches: 9. The CDR3 consists of 15 residues. Germline V gene sequence: CDR1 SGHTA, CDR2 FQGNSA. About this clone itself: The antigen remains undetermined.

The sample comprised PBMCs. This receptor was taken from a woman in her forties or fifties in good health and CMV-seronegative. The rearrangement joins TRBV7-2 to TRBJ2-1, with 8 bases that match TRBD1. This CDR3 reads CASSLGQAKGNEQFF. The CDR3 DNA is TGTGCCAGCAGCCTGGGACAGGCGAAAGGCAATGAGCAGTTCTTC.